This passage covers 21 T cell receptor beta chains from one sample sequenced in a study of blood T cell repertoires in COVID-19. Repertoires were generated with immunoSEQ multiplex PCR, while TCRdb's copy carries only in-frame clones and drops some. The sample has 250,000 to 350,000 clones, about 91% seen once. The sample comprised PBMCs or T cells enriched from blood (not recorded which). The receptors were sampled from a woman under 30 who had recovered from COVID-19.

This clone came up once. This chain joins TRBV7-8 and TRBJ1-1; D gene uncertain. The germline gives CDR1 SGHVS, CDR2 FQNEAQ. The CDR3 contains 13 residues. Trimming removed 11 bases from V and 2 bases from J, with 15 bases in between. CDR3 loop: CAATRDPNTEAFF. The CDR3 DNA is TGTGCCGCTACCCGGGATCCCAACACTGAAGCTTTCTTT.

Only a few counts were recorded for this clone. This rearrangement joins TRBV3-1 (or the pseudogene TRBV3-2) to TRBJ1-5; D might be TRBD1 (5 bases). The length of the CDR3 is 19 residues. In germline, CDR1 is LGHDT, CDR2 YNNKEL (reference sequence). V lost 0 bases to trimming and J lost 1 base, with 19 bases between them. In DNA form, the CDR3 reads TGTGCCAGCAGCCAAGACCTCAGGGTGGTTTGGGCGAGCAATCAGCCCCAGCATTTT. Its protein is CASSQDLRVVWASNQPQHF.

The table lists this clone with a count of one. Other DNA sequences in this sample translate to the same CDR3. The chain joins TRBV9 to TRBJ2-7, with 11 nucleotides matching TRBD2. The CDR3 is 14 residues long. V gave up 2 bases and J gave up 4 bases; unmatched junction bases: 2. Germline V lookup: CDR1 SGDLS, CDR2 YYNGEE. CDR3 amino acids: CASSVGLAGYEQYF. In nucleotides, the CDR3 is TGTGCCAGCAGCGTCGGACTAGCGGGTTACGAGCAGTACTTC.

This clone appeared a few times. V gene TRBV28 combines with J gene TRBJ2-1, with 10 bases identical to TRBD2. The germline V gene encodes CDR1 MDHEN and CDR2 SYDVKM. V was clipped by 6 bases and J by 0 bases; unmatched bases: 20. The CDR3 is 21 residues long. CDR3 residues: CASRMGVLAGSQIPSYNEQFF. CDR3 nucleotides: TGTGCCAGCAGGATGGGGGTACTAGCGGGGTCTCAGATCCCCTCCTACAATGAGCAGTTCTTC.

This clone was detected only once. V gene TRBV19 combines with J gene TRBJ1-6; TRBD1 is a possible D gene (6 bases). The germline gives CDR1 LNHDA, CDR2 SQIVND (reference sequence). The V gene lost 5 bases and the J gene lost 5 bases, with 10 bases spanning the gap. The CDR3 totals 14 residues. For the CDR3, the DNA is TGTGCCAGTAGTGGGACATCCCATAATTCACCCCTCCACTTT. Its protein is CASSGTSHNSPLHF.

In this sample, this clone turned up once. This chain connects TRBV7-9 to TRBJ2-2, with TRBD2 matching over 12 bases. CDR3 length: 18 amino acids. V lost 2 bases to trimming and J lost 4 bases; unmatched junction nucleotides: 8. From germline, CDR1 is SEHNR and CDR2 FQNEAQ (reference sequence). CDR3 residues: CASSLKRLAGGTTGELFF. For the CDR3, the DNA is TGTGCCAGCAGCTTAAAGCGGCTAGCGGGGGGGACCACCGGGGAGCTGTTTTTT.

The rearrangement uses TRBV11-3 and TRBJ2-7, with 7 nucleotides matching TRBD2. V shed 5 bases, J shed 2 bases, and the junction held 6 bases outside the gene matches. Germline V gene lookup returns CDR1 SGHNT and CDR2 YENEEA. The CDR3 consists of 14 residues. This CDR3 reads CASSPSGGTYEQYF. The DNA for the CDR3 is TGTGCCAGCAGCCCGTCGGGGGGTACCTACGAGCAGTACTTC.

Here the CDR3 reads CASSIRGRGYSGNTIYF. In DNA, the CDR3 is TGTGCCAGTAGTATCCGCGGGAGGGGGTACTCTGGAAACACCATATATTTT. The chain recombines TRBV19 with TRBJ1-3; the D gene is possibly TRBD1 (6 bases). The CDR3 runs 17 residues. V was clipped by 3 bases and J by 0 bases, with 15 bases between them. The germline V gene encodes CDR1 LNHDA and CDR2 SQIVND (reference sequence).

This clone appeared once. The chain recombines TRBV28 with TRBJ2-7; 8 nucleotides line up with TRBD1. The germline V gene has CDR1 MDHEN and CDR2 SYDVKM. V gave up 5 bases and J gave up 1 base; unmatched junction bases: 4. CDR3 length: 14 amino acids. CDR3 bases: TGTGCCAGCAGTACAGGGGGATCATCCTACGAGCAGTACTTC. It translates to CASSTGGSSYEQYF.

The table lists this clone with a few counts. The V call is TRBV6-2 or TRBV6-3, the J call TRBJ2-7; 7 bases match TRBD1. V shed 2 bases and J 5 bases; nucleotides not matched to a gene: 12. This CDR3 is built from 16 residues. Germline V lookup: CDR1 MNHEY, CDR2 SVGEGT. CDR3 nucleotides: TGTGCCAGCAGTTACGGCCCCCACCAAGGGGGCAACGAGCAGTACTTC. The encoded protein is CASSYGPHQGGNEQYF.

This chain joins TRBV11-2 and TRBJ2-6; D gene uncertain. V lost 5 bases, J lost 0 bases, and 5 bases lay in between. The CDR3 loop spans 14 amino acids. Germline values: CDR1 SGHAT, CDR2 FQNNGV. This CDR3 is CASSPPSGANVLTF. CDR3 nucleotide sequence: TGTGCCAGCAGCCCTCCCTCTGGGGCCAACGTCCTGACTTTC.

CDR3 protein: CASTWDRELTGANVLTF. CDR3 DNA sequence: TGTGCCAGCACTTGGGACAGGGAATTAACTGGGGCCAACGTCCTGACTTTC. V gene TRBV18 combines with J gene TRBJ2-6, with TRBD1 matching over 9 bases. Germline CDR1 KGHSH, CDR2 LQKENI. Trimming removed 8 bases from V and 2 bases from J; junction bases left unmatched: 10. CDR3 length equals 17 residues.

V and J are TRBV12-3 or TRBV12-4 and TRBJ1-2, with D unclear. The CDR3 loop spans 12 amino acids. V dropped 2 bases and J dropped 8 bases, with 9 bases sitting between them. Written as DNA, the CDR3 is TGTGCCAGCAGTTTATTTGGTGGCGGCTACACCTTC. This sequence encodes CASSLFGGGYTF.

The J gene is TRBJ2-2, the V gene TRBV27, with unresolved D. The V gene's germline CDR1 is MNHEY and CDR2 SMNVEV (reference sequence). The CDR3 spans 15 residues. The ends were cut back, 7 bases at V and 4 bases at J, with 16 bases in the middle. In DNA form, the CDR3 reads TGTGCCAGCACCCAGACCACTCGAGGCACCGGGGAGCTGTTTTTT. The encoded protein is CASTQTTRGTGELFF.

The chain couples TRBV7-3 to TRBJ1-1; D is perhaps TRBD1 (6 bases). Germline CDR1 reads SGHTA; CDR2 reads FQGTGA. Trimming stripped 4 bases from V and 1 base from J, with 13 bases between. The CDR3 spans 15 residues. CDR3 coding DNA: TGTGCCAGCAGCTACACCGGGACACCGAACACTGAAGCTTTCTTT. As protein: CASSYTGTPNTEAFF.

The V call is TRBV11-2, the J call TRBJ2-1, with 7 bases that match TRBD2. V shed 1 base and J 7 bases; nucleotides not matched to a gene: 7. CDR1 is SGHAT, CDR2 FQNNGV, per germline. The CDR3 spans 15 residues. CDR3: CASSLGVTSINEQFF. The CDR3, as DNA: TGTGCCAGCAGCTTAGGGGTGACTAGCATAAATGAGCAGTTCTTC. Full variable domain (outside the CDR3, taken from reference TRBV11-2 and TRBJ2-1): EAGVAQSPRYKIIEKRQSVAFWCNPISGHATLYWYQQILGQGPKLLIQFQNNGVVDDSQLPKDRFSAERLKGVDSTLKIQPAKLEDSAVYLCASSLGVTSINEQFFGPGTRLTVL.

The chain links TRBV28 to TRBJ1-1; D uncertain. Germline assignment: CDR1 MDHEN and CDR2 SYDVKM. V lost 3 bases to trimming and J lost 1 base, with 6 bases between them. The CDR3 runs 13 residues. CDR3 protein: CASSFAENTEAFF. CDR3 DNA sequence: TGTGCCAGCAGTTTTGCGGAGAACACTGAAGCTTTCTTT.

The chain is built from TRBV7-2 and TRBJ2-1; 8 bases match TRBD1. V trimming: 5 bases; J trimming: 8 bases; junction bases outside the gene matches: 5. Germline CDR1 SGHTA, CDR2 FQGNSA. The CDR3 is 13 amino acids. CDR3 coding DNA: TGTGCCAGCAGCGCGAACAGGGGGGATGAGCAGTTCTTC. Encoded protein: CASSANRGDEQFF. Supplemented by reference TRBV7-2 and TRBJ2-1, the full variable domain reads GAGVSQSPSNKVTEKGKDVELRCDPISGHTALYWYRQSLGQGLEFLIYFQGNSAPDKSGLPSDRFSAERTGGSVSTLTIQRTQQEDSAVYLCASSANRGDEQFFGPGTRLTVL.

This chain's CDR3 is CASRAGTEVYGYTF. The CDR3 DNA sequence: TGTGCCAGCAGGGCCGGGACAGAAGTTTATGGCTACACCTTC. The rearrangement uses TRBV7-9 and TRBJ1-2; 7 bases are a match to TRBD1. Trimming removed 6 bases from V and 5 bases from J; junction bases left unmatched: 9. Germline CDR1 is SEHNR and CDR2 is FQNEAQ (reference sequence). This CDR3 comprises 14 residues.

The chain uses TRBV6-5 and TRBJ2-1; 9 bases align to TRBD2. The CDR3 is 15 amino acids. V shed 4 bases and J 2 bases; nucleotides not matched to a gene: 3. Germline values: CDR1 MNHEY, CDR2 SVGAGI. The CDR3 loop reads CASSFSSGTYNEQFF. The CDR3 DNA is TGTGCCAGCAGTTTTTCTAGCGGGACCTACAATGAGCAGTTCTTC.

The gene calls are TRBV9 and TRBJ2-1, with D possibly TRBD2 on 6 matching bases. Deletions cut 0 bases from V and 10 bases from J, with 14 bases between. The CDR3 extends over 14 amino acids. Germline V CDR1 and CDR2: SGDLS, YYNGEE. CDR3 in DNA: TGTGCCAGCAGCGTAGCCAACGGTGGGGGGGAGCAGTTCTTC. It translates to CASSVANGGGEQFF.